These 5 T cell receptor beta chains were sequenced from one sample in a study of CD8 T cells in ankylosing spondylitis. MiXCR was run by TCRdb on the 5' RACE reads, yielding one entry per CDR3 protein. The sample shows 300,000 to 350,000 distinct CDR3 sequences, roughly 14% of them seen only once. What was sequenced was blood, either unsorted or a sorted T cell fraction (not recorded which). The source is a male donor with ankylosing spondylitis or in good health (not recorded which).

The gene calls are TRBV7-2 and TRBJ2-1; possibly TRBD2 for D (6 bases). Germline values: CDR1 SGHTA, CDR2 FQGNSA. The V end lost 1 base, the J end lost 9 bases, and 13 bases lay between the germline ends. The CDR3 sequence is 14 residues long. For the CDR3, the DNA is TGTGCCAGCAGCTTAGGCGGGGCGCCGGGTGAGCAGTTCTTC. Its protein is CASSLGGAPGEQFF.

The chain employs TRBV12-3 or TRBV12-4 and TRBJ1-1; TRBD1 might be the D (5 bases). The CDR3 totals 13 residues. Trimming took 2 bases from V and 6 from J, leaving 10 bases between them. The CDR3 loop is CASSLKGTAEAFF. CDR3 DNA: TGTGCCAGCAGTTTAAAGGGGACCGCTGAAGCTTTCTTT.

The rearrangement uses TRBV5-4 and TRBJ2-2; 13 bases match TRBD2. The V and J ends lost 0 bases and 2 bases, in that order; junction bases with no gene match: 10. Looked up from germline, CDR1 is SGHNT and CDR2 is YYREEE (reference sequence). The CDR3 is made up of 20 amino acids. The CDR3 DNA follows: TGTGCCAGCAGCTTGGAAGTCGGGACTAGCGGGATGTCCAACACCGGGGAGCTGTTTTTT. Its protein product is CASSLEVGTSGMSNTGELFF.

This clonotype was seen only a few times. V and J are TRBV6-1 and TRBJ1-2; tentative D call: TRBD1 (6 bases). Per the germline V gene, CDR1 is MNHNS and CDR2 is SASEGT. V shed 8 bases and J shed 4 bases, with 14 bases lying between them. The CDR3 sequence is 13 residues long. This CDR3 reads CASEGQITYGYTF. Here the CDR3 DNA reads TGTGCCAGCGAAGGACAGATTACCTATGGCTACACCTTC.

The chain is built from TRBV4-1 and TRBJ2-1, with D possibly TRBD2 on 6 matching bases. The CDR3 contains 15 residues. Germline values: CDR1 MGHRA, CDR2 YSYEKL. V was pared by 1 base and J by 3 bases, with 10 bases between. CDR3 residues: CASSQAGSGYNEQFF. The DNA for the CDR3 is TGCGCCAGCAGCCAAGCTGGTAGCGGCTACAATGAGCAGTTCTTC.